The sequence of this TCR beta chain was determined in a study of spatial heterogeneity in lung cancer. The wider study: The cohort: 70 to 75 early-stage, untreated non-small cell lung cancer patients. As counted in raw reads, each unique TCR and UMI combination appeared more than ten times on average. Sequencing covered available follow-up PBMC samples collected a median of approximately 2 years after resection.

This clonotype was picked up many times. Sample time point: blood at routine non-recurrence follow-up after resection. Material for sequencing was whole RNA from tumor, nontumor lung or frozen PBMC, left unsorted. TCRdb processed the 5' RACE reads anew with MiXCR; each CDR3 protein has one entry. The table shows around 70,000 distinct CDR3 sequences, with roughly 8.9% occurring only once. Germline loops: CDR1 PRHDT, CDR2 FYEKMQ (reference sequence). The CDR3 consists of 15 residues. J lost 0 bases, V lost 5 bases, and 6 bases had no gene match. The material sequenced was PBMCs, taken at follow-up. This chain links TRBV13 with TRBJ2-7; 8 nucleotides match TRBD1. The clonotype originates from a female donor with early-stage non-small cell lung cancer. The CDR3 nucleotides are TGTGCCAGCAGCAAACGACAGGGGATCTCCTACGAGCAGTACTTC. This translates into CASSKRQGISYEQYF.